This entry lists 27 T cell receptor beta chains sequenced from one sample in a study of identical twins. TCRdb analysed the 5' RACE reads with MiXCR anew, one entry per CDR3 protein. The data hold 1.5 million to 2 million distinct CDR3 sequences, with around 29% observed a single time. Sample: cord blood. The receptor set was obtained from a newborn girl in good health.

This clonotype was counted ten times or more. The J gene is TRBJ1-1, the V gene TRBV29-1; 9 bases are shared with TRBD1. The germline CDR1 and CDR2 sequences are SQVTM and ANQGSEA. CDR3 length: 13 residues. V was pared by 3 bases and J by 1 base, with 0 bases of the junction left unmatched. The CDR3, as DNA: TGCAGCGTTGAGGACAGGGGGAACACTGAAGCTTTCTTT. Translation: CSVEDRGNTEAFF.

The chain employs TRBV4-2 and TRBJ2-3, with D unresolved. Looked up from germline, CDR1 is LGHNA and CDR2 is YNFKEQ. Trimming stripped 0 bases from V and 1 base from J, with 8 bases between. CDR3 length equals 15 residues. CDR3 sequence (DNA): TGTGCCAGCAGCCAAGAAATGGAACGCACAGATACGCAGTATTTT. Amino acid sequence: CASSQEMERTDTQYF.

The rearrangement uses TRBV4-2 and TRBJ2-2, with TRBD2 identical over 9 bases. CDR3 length equals 15 residues. The V gene end was trimmed by 0 bases and the J gene end by 7 bases; junction bases not matched to a gene: 3. Germline V gene sequence: CDR1 LGHNA, CDR2 YNFKEQ. CDR3 in amino acids: CASSQDRTSVGELFF. CDR3 DNA: TGTGCCAGCAGCCAAGATAGGACTAGCGTCGGGGAGCTGTTTTTT.

This chain links TRBV27 with TRBJ2-7; 9 positions agree with TRBD2. Germline CDR1 is MNHEY and CDR2 is SMNVEV (reference sequence). The CDR3 has 15 amino acids. Unmatched junction bases numbered 8, after V lost 2 bases and J lost 6 bases. The CDR3 protein is CASSLVGSGRGEQYF. In DNA, the CDR3 is TGTGCCAGCAGTTTAGTCGGTAGCGGGAGAGGCGAGCAGTACTTC.

This clonotype has at least ten counts. The chain employs TRBV5-1 and TRBJ2-1; 12 bases map to TRBD2. V was clipped by 4 bases and J by 7 bases; unmatched bases: 6. The CDR3 contains 15 residues. The germline gives CDR1 SGHRS, CDR2 YFSETQ. Here the CDR3 DNA reads TGCGCCAGCAGCCCGAGACTAGCGGGGGTAAATGAGCAGTTCTTC. This gives the protein CASSPRLAGVNEQFF.

A few counts support this clonotype. This chain links TRBV10-3 with TRBJ2-7, with a tentative D call TRBD2 (6 bases). CDR1 is ENHRY and CDR2 is SYGVKD in the germline V gene. This CDR3 has 14 residues. Trimming pared 4 bases from V and 3 bases from J, leaving 13 bases between. CDR3 sequence reads: CAISVADNNYEQYF. The CDR3 coding sequence is TGTGCCATCAGTGTAGCGGACAACAACTACGAGCAGTACTTC.

The chain carries TRBV5-1 and TRBJ2-5, with TRBD2 matching over 12 bases. This CDR3 is 15 amino acids long. CDR1 is SGHRS, CDR2 YFSETQ, per germline. V lost 4 bases and J lost 5; bases outside the gene matches: 6. This CDR3 is CASSGRTSGKETQYF. CDR3 DNA sequence: TGCGCCAGCAGCGGGAGGACTAGCGGGAAGGAGACCCAGTACTTC.

The gene calls are TRBV4-1 and TRBJ2-5; the D gene is possibly TRBD1 (5 bases). Per germline, CDR1 MGHRA and CDR2 YSYEKL. V was clipped by 0 bases and J by 4 bases, with 18 bases between them. CDR3 size: 17 residues. CDR3 amino acids: CASSQDSHPAGRETQYF. CDR3 coding DNA: TGCGCCAGCAGCCAAGATAGTCATCCTGCAGGGCGAGAGACCCAGTACTTC.

J is TRBJ2-2 and V is TRBV4-1, with D possibly TRBD1 on 5 matching bases. Germline CDR1 reads MGHRA; CDR2 reads YSYEKL. This CDR3 is built from 16 residues. The V end lost 0 bases, the J end lost 6 bases, and 14 bases lay between the germline ends. The CDR3 loop is CASSQDLGPLAGELFF. The CDR3 DNA follows: TGCGCCAGCAGCCAAGATTTGGGGCCGTTGGCCGGGGAGCTGTTTTTT.

The CDR3 DNA sequence: TGTGCCAGCAGCCCTTTGGGGACAATGAACACTGAAGCTTTCTTT. Its protein is CASSPLGTMNTEAFF. The rearrangement uses TRBV27 and TRBJ1-1, with a tentative D call TRBD1 (6 bases). Between the trimmed V and J ends, which lost 6 bases and 0 bases, there was a span of 14 bases. Germline V gives CDR1 MNHEY, CDR2 SMNVEV (reference sequence). The CDR3 length is 15 residues.

Worth noting for this clonotype: Germline is not matched at one junction end, which may reflect a read error. The V gene is TRBV9, the J gene TRBJ1-1, with D perhaps TRBD1 (5 bases). This CDR3 is built from 16 residues. Germline V gene sequence: CDR1 SGDLS, CDR2 YYNGEE. CDR3 sequence: CASSTTAGSGNTEAFF. The CDR3 region has the DNA TGTGCCAGCAGCACCACCGCAGGATCAGGGAACACTGAGGCTTTCTTT.

The sample holds a few counts of this clonotype. CDR3 sequence (DNA): TGTGCCATCAGTGAGTGGGGGGGCGGGGAAGACACTGAAGCTTTCTTT. Translating gives CAISEWGGGEDTEAFF. This chain uses TRBV10-3 with TRBJ1-1; maybe TRBD1 (6 bases). Germline CDR1 and CDR2: ENHRY and SYGVKD. The V end lost 1 base, the J end lost 3 bases, and 15 bases lay between the germline ends. This CDR3 is built from 16 residues.

V gene TRBV20-1 combines with J gene TRBJ2-4; 13 bases match TRBD2. The J call may not be correct, given that the DNA end is closer to TRBJ2-7. Looked up from germline, CDR1 is DFQATT and CDR2 is SNEGSKA (reference sequence). There are 14 residues in the CDR3. The CDR3: CSARGLAGGDEQYF. The CDR3 DNA follows: TGCAGTGCTAGAGGACTAGCGGGAGGAGACGAGCAGTACTTC.

This chain connects TRBV6-2 or TRBV6-3 to TRBJ1-1; D gene uncertain. The V end was cut by 2 bases, the J end by 0 bases, with 7 bases between. The CDR3 sequence is 14 residues long. Per germline, CDR1 MNHEY and CDR2 SVGEGT. The CDR3: CASSYGRVNTEAFF. CDR3 coding DNA: TGTGCCAGCAGTTACGGACGGGTGAACACTGAAGCTTTCTTT.

This clonotype has more than one count but fewer than ten. The chain has TRBV6-6 and TRBJ2-2; TRBD2 might be the D (7 bases). CDR3 length: 17 amino acids. V was pared by 3 bases and J by 0 bases, with 14 bases between. Germline V gene data show CDR1 as MNHNY and CDR2 as SVGAGI (reference sequence). The DNA for the CDR3 is TGTGCCAGCAGTTATCCACCGCGGGGGCCGAACACCGGGGAGCTGTTTTTT. It codes for CASSYPPRGPNTGELFF.

This clonotype was recorded at least ten times. This sequence joins TRBV25-1 and TRBJ1-2; D is possibly TRBD1 (5 bases). The V gene's germline CDR1 is MGHDK and CDR2 SYGVNS. V was shortened by 7 bases and J by 2 bases, with 11 bases between the two germline ends. This CDR3 has 13 amino acids. The CDR3 DNA sequence: TGTGCCAGCACCGGGGGGTCCAACTATGGCTACACCTTC. Its translation is CASTGGSNYGYTF.

This clonotype was seen repeatedly, ten times or more. The chain recombines TRBV4-1 with TRBJ2-6; D is possibly TRBD1 (5 bases). CDR3 length: 19 amino acids. The V end lost 4 bases, the J end lost 0 bases, and 19 bases lay between the germline ends. CDR1 and CDR2 (germline): MGHRA, YSYEKL. CDR3 nucleotide sequence: TGCGCCAGCAGCCTCAGGGTCGTTAAGTTCTTCTCTGGGGCCAACGTCCTGACTTTC. It codes for CASSLRVVKFFSGANVLTF.

V and J are TRBV6-1 and TRBJ1-6; 10 positions agree with TRBD1. CDR3 length: 16 residues. CDR1 and CDR2 (germline): MNHNS, SASEGT. Unmatched junction bases numbered 7, after V lost 6 bases and J lost 5 bases. Written as DNA, the CDR3 is TGTGCCAGCAGCCGGGACAGGGGCACCAATAATTCACCCCTCCACTTT. Translation gives CASSRDRGTNNSPLHF.

This clonotype has a handful of counts. The chain recombines TRBV20-1 with TRBJ2-4; D might be TRBD1 (6 bases). Germline assignment: CDR1 DFQATT and CDR2 SNEGSKA (reference sequence). Trimming took 2 bases from V and 1 from J, leaving 9 bases between them. The CDR3 is 14 residues long. The CDR3 nucleotides read TGCAGTGCTAGAATTGGACAGGCCAAAAACATTCAGTACTTC. Protein sequence: CSARIGQAKNIQYF.

The chain couples TRBV29-1 to TRBJ2-7; a possible D gene is TRBD2 (6 bases). This CDR3 is 15 amino acids long. Germline V gives CDR1 SQVTM, CDR2 ANQGSEA. Trimming shortened V by 7 bases and J by 7 bases, and 26 bases separated the two germline ends. The CDR3 DNA follows: TGCAGCGGTCTAATCTTCAGGGAGGCCCACAATGAGCAGTACTTC. Encoded protein: CSGLIFREAHNEQYF.

This sequence joins TRBV10-3 and TRBJ2-6; 7 bases fit TRBD1. Germline CDR1 is ENHRY and CDR2 is SYGVKD. After removal of 4 bases from V and 0 bases from J, the junction contained 3 bases not matched to a gene. This CDR3 has 16 residues. The CDR3 spells CAISADRPSGANVLTF. The CDR3 region has the DNA TGTGCCATCAGTGCGGACAGGCCCTCTGGGGCCAACGTCCTGACTTTC.

The V call is TRBV14, the J call TRBJ1-2, with D unresolved. The germline CDR1 and CDR2 sequences are SGHDN and FVKESK. CDR3 size: 16 residues. V lost 4 bases to trimming and J lost 4 bases, with 19 bases between them. This CDR3 is CASSRAGGSTIYGYTF. The CDR3 DNA reads as TGTGCCAGCAGCCGGGCGGGCGGGTCCACCATCTATGGCTACACCTTC.

This clonotype was seen only a few times. The V gene is TRBV7-8, the J gene TRBJ2-1; D gene ambiguous. Trimming removed 3 bases from V and 4 bases from J, with 16 bases in between. The CDR3 loop spans 16 amino acids. Germline V gene data show CDR1 as SGHVS and CDR2 as FQNEAQ. The CDR3 nucleotides read TGTGCCAGCAGCTTTTACTCGGATGCTAGGTACAATGAGCAGTTCTTC. This codes for CASSFYSDARYNEQFF.

The chain employs TRBV7-2 and TRBJ2-3; 7 bases are shared with TRBD2. Germline CDR1 SGHTA, CDR2 FQGNSA. This CDR3 has 16 residues. Trimming at V came to 6 bases and at J to 0 bases, leaving 9 bases not matched to a gene. The CDR3: CASRPTLAPSTDTQYF. The DNA of the CDR3 is TGTGCCAGCAGGCCTACACTAGCGCCCAGCACAGATACGCAGTATTTT.

This clonotype turned up a few times. This rearrangement joins TRBV3-1 to TRBJ2-7, with TRBD1 matching 7 bases. J was trimmed by 5 bases and V by 2 bases; bases with no gene match: 6. The CDR3 has 14 residues. From germline, CDR1 is LGHDT and CDR2 YNNKEL (reference sequence). The CDR3: CASSQWTGEDEQYF. Here the CDR3 DNA reads TGTGCCAGCAGCCAATGGACAGGCGAGGACGAGCAGTACTTC.

This sequence joins TRBV20-1 and TRBJ1-5, with D possibly matching TRBD1 (5 bases). In germline, CDR1 is DFQATT, CDR2 SNEGSKA (reference sequence). V was shortened by 1 base and J by 6 bases, with 7 bases between the two germline ends. The CDR3 sequence is 12 residues long. The CDR3: CSARGGVQPQHF. In nucleotides, the CDR3 is TGCAGTGCTAGAGGAGGGGTTCAGCCCCAGCATTTT.

This chain joins TRBV11-2 and TRBJ2-5; D may be TRBD1 (5 bases). Germline CDR1 reads SGHAT; CDR2 reads FQNNGV. V lost 1 base, J lost 5 bases, and 17 bases lay in between. There are 16 residues in the CDR3. The CDR3 DNA sequence: TGTGCCAGCAGCTTAGGAAGGTGGTGGGGCGAGGAGACCCAGTACTTC. It encodes CASSLGRWWGEETQYF.